This TCR beta chain emerged from a study of beta chain features in type 1 diabetes (dated by TCRdb to the late 2010s). A note on the overall study: Mean age, gender distribution, total cell number and subset yield did not differ between patients and healthy donors. Regulatory and stem cell-like memory subsets were obtained from only 8 patients and roughly eight healthy donors, while naive and central memory subsets were obtained from all 30 or so donors. The study compared TCRB repertoires of sorted circulating CD4+ T cell subsets between recently diagnosed type 1 diabetes patients and matched healthy donors. Across all samples, some 99 million sorted cells were examined, and cell number per subset correlated strongly with RNA yield.

The full study reports these points: Sequencing cDNA rather than genomic DNA could over-represent highly expressing activated cells, although activation and CD3 levels did not differ between groups. Naive, central memory and regulatory TCRB repertoires appeared to be more similar among patients than among healthy donors. At VDJ recombination sites, patients with type 1 diabetes made fewer insertions and deleted more nucleotides, a pattern implying thymic rearrangement abnormalities. Type 1 diabetes patients showed a moderate but significant shortening of TCRB CDR3 length in all four CD4+ subsets. Shorter templates might have been favored by PCR, but patient and control samples were amplified and corrected together, so both groups would have been affected equally by any skew. Because the HLA sub-analyses included only small numbers of individuals, any influence of HLA type on TCRB rearrangement was left unresolved.

Each donor gave one peripheral blood draw, about 100 mL on average, collected into heparinised tubes. A BD FACSAria II and a panel including CD45RO, CCR7, CD25, CD127, CD95 and CD27 were used to sort naive, central memory, regulatory and stem cell-like memory CD4+ T cells. Every sorted population had a purity above 98%. PBMCs were separated immediately by Lymphoprep density gradient centrifugation and were stained directly, without being cultured. So that batch effects would be minimized, each experiment stained and sorted samples in pairs, pairing one healthy donor with one patient. Regarding this clone: Its antigen is unknown. There are no base qualities to consult, and no much larger clone falls within one base.

The entire amount of isolated RNA was reverse transcribed using the High Capacity cDNA Reverse Transcription Kit, so the sequenced TCRB transcripts were expressed ones. Deep immunoSEQ sequencing was performed on naive, central memory and regulatory T cell samples, with an average of approximately 3.9 million total reads per sample. Sorted cells were lysed in RLT buffer, and RNA was extracted using DNase-treated RNeasy Micro or Mini kits according to cell number. Each cell subset was processed on its own to prevent cross-contamination, while patient and healthy donor samples were processed together. Using the immunoSEQ multiplex PCR, TCRB sequences were amplified from cDNA into 87-bp fragments spanning the CDR3 region. Sequencing of the amplicons was done on the Illumina HiSeq platform. Per the source publication's procedure: Synthetic template baselines were used to correct PCR bias computationally, reads within Hamming distance 2 were collapsed, and singletons that could not be merged were discarded. Reads were aligned against IMGT so that V, D and J genes, CDR3 length and insertions or deletions at six rearrangement sites could be assigned. Within each subset, clonotype counts were normalized to the number of sorted cells before true diversity and Gini coefficients were calculated with the tcR R package. The overlap coefficient, calculated on TCRB nucleotide sequences, was used to quantify repertoire sharing. Out-of-frame TCRB sequences from naive cells were analyzed to stand in for the pre-selection repertoire. The immuneACCESS repertoire file appears here via TCRdb, limited to in-frame rearrangements. These files lack a portion of the clones; in checked studies, under half of the deficit traces to unresolved V genes, and the cause of the others is not known. V and J calls and clone size are given by that table; D and trimming were obtained from the DNA. The sample contains under 850,000 clones, about an eighth of them found a single time. The ten largest clones represent roughly 0.022% of the sample.

The source material was naive CD4+ T cells from blood. The cell subset or site label of this sample denotes: true naive CD4+ T cells. The sequence derives from a man between 18 and 29 years old with type 1 diabetes.

The CDR3 here reads CASSLFTGIAYEQYF. The sequenced DNA is TGTGCCAGCAGCTTATTTACAGGGATAGCCTACGAGCAGTACTTC. The chain is made from TRBV7-3 and TRBJ2-7, and possibly TRBD1, on 6 matching bases. Including cysteine and phenylalanine, the CDR3 has 15 amino acids. Only the CDR3 DNA is retained, 45 bases long and in frame from the first base. The germline V gene encodes CDR1 SGHTA and CDR2 FQGTGA. Relative to germline, V is 2 bases shorter and J is 2 bases shorter, with 13 bases between their ends. The full variable domain, completed from the reference TRBV7-3 and TRBJ2-7 proteins outside the CDR3, reads GAGVSQTPSNKVTEKGKYVELRCDPISGHTALYWYRQSLGQGPEFLIYFQGTGAADDSGLPNDRFFAVRPEGSVSTLKIQRTERGDSAVYLCASSLFTGIAYEQYFGPGTRLTVT.